The table lists the clone carrying this T cell receptor (beta chain) with many counts. The antigen is unknown. The sample originates from a study of T cells in Graves' hyperthyroidism and ophthalmopathy. Findings and caveats of the study: From stable hyperthyroidism, ophthalmopathy was separated by a 13 V-J model. Blood samples included most of the expanded thyroid clonotypes exceeding 0.001.

TCR beta CDR3 sequences were amplified from RNA transcripts. RT-PCR in the first round (using the HTBI primer set) targeted the TCR CDR3. TCRdb independently ran MiXCR on the multiplex PCR reads; one entry per CDR3 protein. The repertoire includes about 360,000 distinct CDR3 sequences, less than 15% of them detected once, and about 9.1% sits in the top ten. Together with thyroid ultrasound, orbital computed tomography, serum thyroxine and TRAb, clinical symptoms were used for diagnoses. Cells are PBMCs isolated from roughly 9.2 ml of fresh blood. CDR3 length: 13 amino acids. Germline values: CDR1 SNHLY, CDR2 FYNNEI. V lost 10 bases, J lost 2 bases, and 14 bases lay in between.

This TCR was sampled from a woman between 18 and 29 years old with Graves' hyperthyroidism. V is TRBV2 and J is TRBJ1-1, with D hard to call. The material sequenced was blood. CDR3 residues: CATSTRINTEAFF. The CDR3 DNA is TGTGCCACCTCGACCCGTATTAACACTGAAGCTTTCTTT.